The clone carrying this TCR beta chain has a count of ten or more. TCRdb redid the calling of the RT-PCR reads with MiXCR, one entry per CDR3 protein. The sample carries 90,000 to 130,000 distinct CDR3 sequences, 35% recorded once. Germline CDR1 is DFQATT and CDR2 is SNEGSKA (reference sequence). With 1 base clipped from V and 6 bases from J, the junction kept 4 bases outside the gene matches. The CDR3 is made up of 15 amino acids. This record belongs to a study of patients and donors after allogeneic stem cell transplantation. The chain employs TRBV20-1 and TRBJ2-2; 11 nucleotides match TRBD2. The TCR was taken from a human donor who was either an allogeneic HSCT recipient or a stem cell or donor lymphocyte infusion donor (not recorded which). It is not recorded whose cells these are; they may come from a transplant donor. Sequenced input: blood, either unsorted or a sorted T cell fraction (not recorded which). The CDR3 DNA reads TGCAGTGCTAGAGCCTTAGCGGGAGGGCCCGGGGAGCTGTTTTTT. This gives the protein CSARALAGGPGELFF.